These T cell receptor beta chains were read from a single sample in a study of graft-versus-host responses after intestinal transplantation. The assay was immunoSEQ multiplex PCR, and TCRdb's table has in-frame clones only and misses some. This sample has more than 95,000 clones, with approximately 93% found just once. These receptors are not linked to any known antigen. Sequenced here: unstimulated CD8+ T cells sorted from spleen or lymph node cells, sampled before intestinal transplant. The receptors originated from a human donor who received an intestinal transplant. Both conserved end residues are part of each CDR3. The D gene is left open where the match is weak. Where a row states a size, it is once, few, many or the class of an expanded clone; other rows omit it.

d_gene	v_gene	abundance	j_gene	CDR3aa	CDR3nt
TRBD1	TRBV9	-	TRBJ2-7	CASSVEGQGYEQYF	TGTGCCAGCAGCGTAGAGGGACAGGGCTACGAGCAGTACTTC
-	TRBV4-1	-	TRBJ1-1	CASSHTGFTEAFF	TGCGCCAGCAGCCATACAGGGTTCACTGAAGCTTTCTTT
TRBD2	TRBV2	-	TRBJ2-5	CASSEGLRGGSETQYF	TGTGCCAGCAGTGAAGGTTTGCGGGGGGGGTCAGAGACCCAGTACTTC
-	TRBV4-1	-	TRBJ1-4	CASSQRQGWVTNEKLFF	TGCGCCAGCAGCCAACGGCAGGGATGGGTAACTAATGAAAAACTGTTTTTT
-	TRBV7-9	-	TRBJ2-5	CASSLGGRAPLYQETQYF	TGTGCCAGCAGCTTAGGGGGACGAGCGCCGCTTTACCAAGAGACCCAGTACTTC
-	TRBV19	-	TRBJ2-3	CASSNHGTSTDTQYF	TGTGCCAGTAGCAACCACGGCACTAGCACAGATACGCAGTATTTT
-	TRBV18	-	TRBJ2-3	CASSPADRDTDTQYF	TGTGCCAGCTCACCAGCTGACAGAGACACAGATACGCAGTATTTT
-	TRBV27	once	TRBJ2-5	CASSLFPVQETQYF	TGTGCCAGCAGTTTGTTCCCAGTCCAAGAGACCCAGTACTTC
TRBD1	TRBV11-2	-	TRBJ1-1	CASSSQGETEAFF	TGTGCCAGCAGCTCACAGGGGGAAACTGAAGCTTTCTTT
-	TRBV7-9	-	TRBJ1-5	CASSLGVGGNQPQHF	TGTGCCAGCAGCTTAGGAGTAGGGGGCAATCAGCCCCAGCATTTT
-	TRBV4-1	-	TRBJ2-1	CASSQVGTNDEQFF	TGCGCCAGCAGCCAAGTCGGTACCAACGATGAGCAGTTCTTC
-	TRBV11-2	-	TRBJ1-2	CASSSYYSNNSYGYTF	TGTGCCAGCAGCTCCTATTACAGCAACAATTCCTATGGCTACACCTTC
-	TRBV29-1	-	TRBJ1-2	CSVEDRGYGYTF	TGCAGCGTTGAAGATCGTGGGTATGGCTACACCTTC
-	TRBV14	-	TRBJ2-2	CASSQWVTGELFF	TGTGCCAGCAGCCAATGGGTGACCGGGGAGCTGTTTTTT
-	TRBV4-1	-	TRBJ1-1	CASSQGSFEAFF	TGCGCCAGCAGCCAAGGGTCCTTCGAAGCTTTCTTT
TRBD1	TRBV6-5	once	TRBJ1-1	CASSPQGTFSEAFF	TGTGCCAGCAGCCCACAGGGGACTTTTTCTGAAGCTTTCTTT
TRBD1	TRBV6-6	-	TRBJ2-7	CASSRRGSAEQYF	TGTGCCAGCAGCCGCAGGGGGTCGGCCGAGCAGTACTTC
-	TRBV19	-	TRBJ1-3	CASRAADTIYF	TGTGCCAGCCGAGCTGCTGACACCATATATTTT
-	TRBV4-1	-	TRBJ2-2	CASSPRISVNTGELFF	TGCGCCAGCAGTCCAAGGATATCGGTAAACACCGGGGAGCTGTTTTTT
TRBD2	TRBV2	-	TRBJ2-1	CASSSGGVTEQFF	TGTGCCAGCTCTAGCGGGGGGGTGACAGAGCAGTTCTTC
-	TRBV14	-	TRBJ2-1	CASSLNGGPPRSGEQFF	TGTGCCAGCAGTCTGAATGGAGGACCCCCGCGGTCGGGTGAGCAGTTCTTC
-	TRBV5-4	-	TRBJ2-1	CASSSLGNEQFF	TGTGCCAGCAGCTCACTAGGCAATGAGCAGTTCTTC
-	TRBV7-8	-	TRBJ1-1	CASRPRGNTEAFF	TGTGCCAGCAGACCTCGAGGTAACACTGAAGCTTTCTTT
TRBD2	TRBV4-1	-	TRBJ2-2	CASSQDGTSGSIGELFF	TGCGCCAGCAGCCAAGATGGGACTAGCGGTTCTATCGGGGAGCTGTTTTTT
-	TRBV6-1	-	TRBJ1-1	CASSPNTEAFF	TGTGCCAGCAGCCCTAACACTGAAGCTTTCTTT
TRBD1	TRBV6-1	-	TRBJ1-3	CASSGRGPGNTIYF	TGTGCCAGCAGTGGAAGGGGGCCTGGAAACACCATATATTTT
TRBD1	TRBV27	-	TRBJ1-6	CASSALQGQPPSPLHF	TGTGCCAGCAGTGCACTACAGGGACAGCCCCCTTCACCCCTCCACTTT
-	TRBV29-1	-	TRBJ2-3	CSVIGEEVTQYF	TGCAGCGTTATCGGGGAAGAAGTTACGCAGTATTTT
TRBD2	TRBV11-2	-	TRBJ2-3	CASSSPGLAADTQYF	TGTGCCAGCAGCTCCCCGGGACTAGCGGCAGATACGCAGTATTTT
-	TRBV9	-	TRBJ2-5	CASSVGGGPKETQYF	TGTGCCAGCAGCGTAGGAGGGGGGCCCAAAGAGACCCAGTACTTC
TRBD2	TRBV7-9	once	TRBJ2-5	CASSLGKLAGVETQYF	TGTGCCAGCAGCCTAGGAAAGCTAGCGGGGGTGGAGACCCAGTACTTC
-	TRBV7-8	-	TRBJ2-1	CASSVGGAVGSEQFF	TGTGCCAGCAGCGTAGGAGGGGCCGTCGGGAGTGAGCAGTTCTTC
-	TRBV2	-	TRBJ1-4	CASSEGSGEKLFF	TGTGCCAGCAGTGAGGGATCAGGTGAAAAACTGTTTTTT
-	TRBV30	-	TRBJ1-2	CAWSVLAVNSYGYTF	TGTGCCTGGAGTGTACTGGCAGTAAATTCTTATGGCTACACCTTC
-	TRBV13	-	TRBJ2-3	CASSLGLGRADTQYF	TGTGCCAGCAGCTTAGGCCTAGGTCGCGCAGATACGCAGTATTTT
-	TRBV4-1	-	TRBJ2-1	CASSQDLGNNEQFF	TGCGCCAGCAGCCAAGATTTAGGTAACAATGAGCAGTTCTTC
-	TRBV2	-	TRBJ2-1	CANRWGNEQFF	TGTGCCAACCGGTGGGGGAATGAGCAGTTCTTC
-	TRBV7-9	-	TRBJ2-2	CASLSEASNTGELFF	TGTGCCAGCCTAAGCGAGGCATCGAACACCGGGGAGCTGTTTTTT
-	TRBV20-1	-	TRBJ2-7	CSAIDNYEQYF	TGCAGTGCTATTGACAACTACGAGCAGTACTTC
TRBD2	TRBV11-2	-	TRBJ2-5	CASSPPPASGGETQYF	TGTGCCAGCAGCCCCCCCCCGGCTAGCGGGGGTGAGACCCAGTACTTC
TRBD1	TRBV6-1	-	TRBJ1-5	CASSEGTGGSQPQHF	TGTGCCAGCAGTGAGGGGACAGGGGGTAGTCAGCCCCAGCATTTT
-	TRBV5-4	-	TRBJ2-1	CASSLTNEQFF	TGTGCCAGCAGCCTCACGAATGAGCAGTTCTTC
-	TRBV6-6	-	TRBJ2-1	CASSYSGGLLNEQFF	TGTGCCAGCAGTTACTCTGGGGGACTGTTAAATGAGCAGTTCTTC